These T cell receptor beta chains were read from a single sample in a study of cytomegalovirus exposure and HLA in healthy donors. This table comes from immunoSEQ multiplex PCR, and its TCRdb copy is limited to in-frame clones, with some not included. This table holds around 170,000 clones, 70% to 80% found once. The specimen sequenced was PBMCs. These receptors were taken from a man between 18 and 29 years old in good health and CMV-seronegative. CDR3s include the opening cysteine and the closing phenylalanine or tryptophan. D genes are given only for firm matches.

V,D,CDR3
TRBV6-1,NA,CASSDWLRPGNTIYF
TRBV7-9,NA,CASSLALTSNTGELFF
TRBV5-5,NA,CASRGEGYEQYF
TRBV11-2,NA,CASSLEAGGYGYTF
TRBV19,NA,CASSIWGVVNTEAFF
TRBV30,NA,CAWSASSGRRSYEQYF
TRBV7-2,TRBD2,CASSLRPTSGYSTDTQYF
TRBV18,NA,CASSPIRLETDTQYF
TRBV30,NA,CAWRAWGHEQYF
TRBV30,NA,CAWRDAGFDTEAFF
TRBV2,TRBD2,CASSTTLAGDTDTQYF
TRBV7-2,TRBD1,CASSTRQGPDTQYF
TRBV4-3,TRBD1,CASSHNRDRAHEQYF
TRBV6-6,NA,CASGGEEKLFF
TRBV6-5,NA,CASSYGGSGEKLFF
TRBV6-5,NA,CASSYSPTASYEQYF
TRBV6-5,NA,CASSYNGGGAEAFF
TRBV11-2,TRBD1,CASSLQGGLDEQFF
TRBV30,NA,CAWSVRGIVGYGYTF
TRBV19,NA,CASSRVDHGYTF
TRBV29-1,TRBD1,CSVEGEPGQGNFYGYTF
TRBV18,TRBD1,CASSPPDRISTDTQYF
TRBV30,NA,CAWTQRGGFGEKLFF
TRBV5-1,NA,CASSLVGATLSTDTQYF
TRBV18,TRBD1,CASSRTGSYEQYF
TRBV5-8,TRBD2,CASSMGLAGRDEQFF